These T cell receptor beta chains were read from a single sample in a study of cytomegalovirus exposure and HLA in healthy donors. Data came from immunoSEQ multiplex PCR; TCRdb stores just in-frame clones and leaves some out. Among about 130,000 clones, 80% were seen once, and the ten largest hold around 10%. Sequencing was done on a sample of PBMCs. These TCRs come from a man aged 25-40 years in good health and CMV-seropositive. Both conserved end residues are part of each CDR3. Fields, in order: J gene, D gene, clone size, V gene, CDR3 DNA, CDR3 protein. The D gene is left open where the match is weak. Rows may omit the clone size; those that give it use once, few, many or a size class.

J: TRBJ2-2
D: TRBD2
size: -
V: TRBV19
DNA: TGTGCCAGTAAACGTGGCGGGGGGGACACCGGGGAGCTGTTTTTT
CDR3: CASKRGGGDTGELFF

J: TRBJ2-2
D: -
size: -
V: TRBV6-1
DNA: TGTGCCAGCAGTGAACTAAGGGGGTGGACCGGGGAGCTGTTTTTT
CDR3: CASSELRGWTGELFF

J: TRBJ2-1
D: -
size: -
V: TRBV20-1
DNA: TGCAGTGCTAGAGATTTCGAGAAGCAGTTCTTC
CDR3: CSARDFEKQFF

J: TRBJ1-1
D: -
size: -
V: TRBV28
DNA: TGTGCCGGCACCTGGGGGGGTCCATGGGATTCGGACACTGAAGCTTTCTTT
CDR3: CAGTWGGPWDSDTEAFF

J: TRBJ1-2
D: -
size: -
V: TRBV4-2
DNA: TGTGCCAGCAGCCCCGGAGCCGGCTATGGCTACACCTTC
CDR3: CASSPGAGYGYTF

J: TRBJ2-5
D: -
size: -
V: TRBV6-1
DNA: TGTGCCAGCAGTGAAGGGGGGCAGCAAGAGACCCAGTACTTC
CDR3: CASSEGGQQETQYF

J: TRBJ2-7
D: TRBD2
size: -
V: TRBV7-9
DNA: TGTGCCAGCAGCTTAGCTAGCGGGGGGCTTTACGAGCAGTACTTC
CDR3: CASSLASGGLYEQYF

J: TRBJ1-5
D: -
size: -
V: TRBV7-2
DNA: TGTGCCAGCAGCCGGGGGAGGGGGATCAATCAGCCCCAGCATTTT
CDR3: CASSRGRGINQPQHF

J: TRBJ2-7
D: -
size: -
V: TRBV11-1
DNA: TGTGCCAGCAGCTCTTCCAGCGCTGGCGAGCAGTACTTC
CDR3: CASSSSSAGEQYF

J: TRBJ1-2
D: TRBD1
size: -
V: TRBV5-6
DNA: TGTGCCAGCAGCTTGTTAAGGGGGACAGGGGTTGGCTACACCTTC
CDR3: CASSLLRGTGVGYTF

J: TRBJ1-5
D: TRBD1
size: -
V: TRBV19
DNA: TGTGCCAGTAGTTTCGGGACAGGGGGAAGTCAGCCCCAGCATTTT
CDR3: CASSFGTGGSQPQHF

J: TRBJ1-4
D: TRBD1
size: -
V: TRBV2
DNA: TGTGCCAGCAGTGAGGACTTCCCCGGGACAGCTATGAATAAACTGTTTTTT
CDR3: CASSEDFPGTAMNKLFF

J: TRBJ1-5
D: -
size: once
V: TRBV19
DNA: TGTGCCAGTACCCAAGGGGGAACAGCGAATCAGCCCCAGCATTTT
CDR3: CASTQGGTANQPQHF

J: TRBJ1-1
D: TRBD1
size: -
V: TRBV5-1
DNA: TGCGCCAGCAGCTTCTTGGACAGGGGCCAATTCACTGAAGCTTTCTTT
CDR3: CASSFLDRGQFTEAFF

J: TRBJ1-3
D: -
size: -
V: TRBV4-2
DNA: TGTGCCAGCAGCCAAGAGGACAGATCTGGAAACACCATATATTTT
CDR3: CASSQEDRSGNTIYF

J: TRBJ2-4
D: TRBD1
size: -
V: TRBV6-5
DNA: TGTGCCAGCAGTTCGGACCAGGGGGCTAACATTCAGTACTTC
CDR3: CASSSDQGANIQYF

J: TRBJ2-7
D: -
size: -
V: TRBV15
DNA: TGTGCCACCAGAGACGTCCCGGGGGTGGGCGAGCAGTACTTC
CDR3: CATRDVPGVGEQYF

J: TRBJ2-7
D: -
size: -
V: TRBV7-6
DNA: TGTGCCAGCAGCTCAGACCCCGGGCGGGACGAGCAGTACTTC
CDR3: CASSSDPGRDEQYF

J: TRBJ1-1
D: -
size: -
V: TRBV6-4
DNA: TGTGCCAGCAGTCAGGGACTGGGGAACACTGAAGCTTTCTTT
CDR3: CASSQGLGNTEAFF

J: TRBJ2-7
D: -
size: -
V: TRBV11-1
DNA: TGTGCCAGCAGCTTGTCCGGTCAGGGGAGAGGATACGAGCAGTACTTC
CDR3: CASSLSGQGRGYEQYF

J: TRBJ2-3
D: TRBD1
size: -
V: TRBV5-1
DNA: TGCGCCAGCAGCATCGACAGGGGAAGGGTAGATACGCAGTATTTT
CDR3: CASSIDRGRVDTQYF

J: TRBJ1-2
D: -
size: -
V: TRBV10-2
DNA: TGCGCCAGCACCAAGGGGCTTAACTATGGCTACACCTTC
CDR3: CASTKGLNYGYTF

J: TRBJ1-1
D: -
size: -
V: TRBV25-1
DNA: TGTGCCAGCAGTGACGAGACAGTTAACACTGAAGCTTTCTTT
CDR3: CASSDETVNTEAFF

J: TRBJ1-5
D: -
size: -
V: TRBV7-4
DNA: TGTGCCAGCAGCTTACGGCAGGCCAATCAGCCCCAGCATTTT
CDR3: CASSLRQANQPQHF

J: TRBJ1-4
D: -
size: -
V: TRBV5-1
DNA: TGCGCCAGCAGCCCGCACCACAGCTCAACTAATGAAAAACTGTTTTTT
CDR3: CASSPHHSSTNEKLFF

J: TRBJ2-2
D: TRBD2
size: once
V: TRBV5-6
DNA: TGTGCCAGCAGGGGGGGGTACACCGGGGAGCTGTTTTTT
CDR3: CASRGGYTGELFF

J: TRBJ1-5
D: -
size: -
V: TRBV28
DNA: TGTGCCAGCAGTTCGTCAGGGAAACCCCAGCATTTT
CDR3: CASSSSGKPQHF

J: TRBJ1-1
D: TRBD1
size: once
V: TRBV9
DNA: TGTGCCAGCAGCGTAGGGGGGACAGGGGTGCCCGGGGACACTGAAGCTTTCTTT
CDR3: CASSVGGTGVPGDTEAFF

J: TRBJ2-3
D: -
size: -
V: TRBV14
DNA: TGTGCCAGCAGCCGGGGGCTAGCCAGTACGCAGTATTTT
CDR3: CASSRGLASTQYF

J: TRBJ2-3
D: -
size: -
V: TRBV11-3
DNA: TGTGCCAGCAGCACCCGACAGACCCTTAGCACAGATACGCAGTATTTT
CDR3: CASSTRQTLSTDTQYF

J: TRBJ1-1
D: -
size: once
V: TRBV5-3
DNA: TGTGCCAGAAGCTTCAGGGCCATGAACACTGAAGCTTTCTTT
CDR3: CARSFRAMNTEAFF

J: TRBJ1-1
D: -
size: -
V: TRBV9
DNA: TGTGCCAGCAGCGGAGGGGGAACGATGAACACTGAAGCTTTCTTT
CDR3: CASSGGGTMNTEAFF

J: TRBJ2-7
D: TRBD1
size: -
V: TRBV27
DNA: TGTGCCAGCAGTATACAACAGGGGGCCTCCTACGAGCAGTACTTC
CDR3: CASSIQQGASYEQYF

J: TRBJ1-2
D: TRBD1
size: once
V: TRBV5-1
DNA: TGCGCCAGCAGCCACCTGACAGGGGGCCAGGCTCTGGGGGGCTACACCTTC
CDR3: CASSHLTGGQALGGYTF

J: TRBJ2-7
D: -
size: -
V: TRBV6-1
DNA: TGTGCCAGCAGTGAAAGTAGGAGACTAAGAAGCGAGCAGTACTTC
CDR3: CASSESRRLRSEQYF

J: TRBJ2-3
D: TRBD1
size: -
V: TRBV6-5
DNA: TGTGCCAGCAGTGGAGGACAGGCCCGCACAGATACGCAGTATTTT
CDR3: CASSGGQARTDTQYF

J: TRBJ2-7
D: -
size: -
V: TRBV5-4
DNA: TGTGCCAGCAGCTTGGAACCTAGCTCCTACGAGCAGTACTTC
CDR3: CASSLEPSSYEQYF

J: TRBJ2-1
D: -
size: -
V: TRBV10-3
DNA: TGTGCCATCAGTGAGGACAGTGTTTACAATGAGCAGTTCTTC
CDR3: CAISEDSVYNEQFF

J: TRBJ1-4
D: -
size: -
V: TRBV28
DNA: TGTGCCAGCAGTTTCCCTACAGGGATGGCAACTAATGAAAAACTGTTTTTT
CDR3: CASSFPTGMATNEKLFF

J: TRBJ2-1
D: -
size: -
V: TRBV6-5
DNA: TGTGCCAGCAGTTACTCGGGCAGAAGCTACTACAATGAGCAGTTCTTC
CDR3: CASSYSGRSYYNEQFF

J: TRBJ1-2
D: TRBD1
size: -
V: TRBV19
DNA: TGTGCCACCCGGGACAGGGACTATGGCTACACCTTC
CDR3: CATRDRDYGYTF

J: TRBJ1-3
D: -
size: once
V: TRBV18
DNA: TGTGCCAGCTCACCACGGACAGCGTCTGGAAACACCATATATTTT
CDR3: CASSPRTASGNTIYF

J: TRBJ2-3
D: TRBD2
size: few
V: TRBV7-3
DNA: TGTGCCAGCAGCTTAGGCGCGGGGGGAGGCACAGATACGCAGTATTTT
CDR3: CASSLGAGGGTDTQYF

J: TRBJ2-6
D: -
size: -
V: TRBV2
DNA: TGTGCCAGCGGGAGTCTCTCTGGGGCCAACGTCCTGACTTTC
CDR3: CASGSLSGANVLTF

J: TRBJ2-7
D: -
size: -
V: TRBV5-1
DNA: TGCGCCAGCAGCTTGGGTCAGGGCCCCTACGAGCAGTACTTC
CDR3: CASSLGQGPYEQYF

J: TRBJ2-1
D: TRBD2
size: few
V: TRBV18
DNA: TGTGCCAGCTCGGGACTAGCGGGGGGGGCTGCCTTTTCCTACAATGAGCAGTTCTTC
CDR3: CASSGLAGGAAFSYNEQFF

J: TRBJ2-3
D: TRBD2
size: -
V: TRBV7-8
DNA: TGTGCCAGCAGCCCCGGACTAGCGGGGGGGCGAGATACGCAGTATTTT
CDR3: CASSPGLAGGRDTQYF

J: TRBJ1-1
D: TRBD1
size: few
V: TRBV5-6
DNA: TGTGCCAGCAGCTCCGGGACAGGGGGCTTAGCGACTGAAGCTTTCTTT
CDR3: CASSSGTGGLATEAFF

J: TRBJ2-3
D: -
size: -
V: TRBV27
DNA: TGTGCCAGCAGTTATATCGGGGATTCGGATACGCAGTATTTT
CDR3: CASSYIGDSDTQYF

J: TRBJ1-2
D: TRBD1
size: few
V: TRBV5-4
DNA: TGTGCCAGCAGCTTCTTCGGGACAGGCAACTATGGCTACACCTTC
CDR3: CASSFFGTGNYGYTF